This entry features one T cell receptor (beta chain) sequence. This clone has more than one count but fewer than ten. This receptor's antigen is unknown. Base qualities are not at hand, and no much larger clone is one base apart. An Illumina MiSeq was used to sequence the TCRbeta libraries, yielding an average of approximately 39,000 productive templates per sample. The immunoSEQ assay, which uses multiplex PCR amplification, was used to generate TCRbeta CDR3 libraries. In the paper's pipeline: Following a previously defined approach, repertoire diversity was calculated, and values close to 0 point to extremely monoclonal samples. TCRdb obtained this table from immuneACCESS and retained in-frame rearrangements with V and J assigned. These tables miss some clones; where compared with another copy, unresolved V genes account for less than half of the shortfall, and the remainder is unexplained. That table is the source of V, J and clone size, and D and trimming were worked out from the DNA. In all, the sample holds around 4,000 clones, and 82% of those were seen once. The biggest ten clones account for about 87% of the sample.

DNA was extracted from blood mononuclear cells, with the same DNA used for both TCR and STAT3 sequencing. The sample originates from a study of STAT3 mutations in large granular lymphocyte leukemia (dated by TCRdb to the late 2010s). Regarding the research as a whole: Roughly half of the T-LGLL patients who were sequenced longitudinally carried canonical activating STAT3 mutations. More than half of T-LGLL patients received one or more immunosuppressive therapy regimens, with hematologic response in over 35% of those treated. To reconstruct clonal hierarchy and dynamics, serial deep sequencing of TCRbeta CDR3 and STAT3 was performed in patients with T-cell large granular lymphocyte leukemia. From an initial cohort of under 250 LGL patients, about 17 representative T-LGLL cases were picked for longitudinal TCRbeta and STAT3 sequencing. A couple of patients with natural killer LGL leukemia were also sequenced longitudinally as controls within the study. On average, sequencing was done at about 4.2 time points per patient, with the number of samplings ranging from 2 to 8.

Findings and caveats that apply to the study as a whole: At least one immunodominant TCRbeta clonotype was identified in every T-LGLL patient, and multiple immunodominant subclonotypes were identified in about half of the T-LGLL patients. Linking therapy response to changes in TCR clonal burden was complicated by variable intervals between samplings and by differing treatment regimens. Dominant TCR clone burden was found to exceed STAT3 mutant burden in several patients, suggesting that STAT3 mutation arose secondarily within a pre-expanded clone. Because no samples were available when a clone first appeared, clonal expansion was inferred from samplings taken at other points. TCR clonotype switching after therapy was observed in about 35% of the 18 patients, and all newly emerging clones were found to be STAT3 wild type. Because codominant clonotypes persisted in some patients, a small but highly pathogenic clone may have been missed.

Based on the germline V gene (reference sequence), the CDR1 and CDR2 sequences are SGHNT and YYREEE. At the junction V is shortened by 7 bases and J by 6 bases, with 22 bases in between. The CDR3 contains 15 residues, cysteine and phenylalanine counted. Only CDR3 DNA is held: 45 bases, read in frame from base 1. Sequenced: peripheral blood mononuclear cells. The chain is made from TRBV5-4 and TRBJ1-1; the D segment could be TRBD1, given 6 matching bases. The TCR was taken from a boy younger than 18 with T-cell large granular lymphocyte leukemia. Some clones in this sample may be carry-over from other donors' samples. The age is the age at diagnosis. The DNA sequence is TGTGCCAGCCTGAATATTAACAGGGACAACCCTGAAGCTTTCTTT. Its product reads: CASLNINRDNPEAFF.